This is a list of T cell receptor beta chains from one sample in a study of shared clonotypes between healthy human individuals. The protocol was immunoSEQ multiplex PCR, while the TCRdb copy is restricted to in-frame clones and leaves out a portion. The data contain more than 1 million clones, about 80% of them singletons. The sample was memory CD4+ T cells from PBMCs. These receptors came from a man aged 18 to 29 in good health. Some clones in this sample may be carry-over from other donors' samples. Each CDR3 is given with its conserved first and last residue. D genes are given only for firm matches. Clone sizes are given selectively: once, few, many, or a class where the clone is expanded.

v_call: TRBV7-9; d_call: .; clone_size: .; j_call: TRBJ1-4; cdr3_nt: TGTGCCAGCAGCTTACTCACGCCTGCAACTAATGAAAAACTGTTTTTT; cdr3_aa: CASSLLTPATNEKLFF
v_call: TRBV5-1; d_call: .; clone_size: once; j_call: TRBJ1-3; cdr3_nt: TGCGCCAGCAGCTTGGGCACGGCGGCTGGAAACACCATATATTTT; cdr3_aa: CASSLGTAAGNTIYF
v_call: TRBV28; d_call: .; clone_size: .; j_call: TRBJ2-1; cdr3_nt: TGTGCCAGCAGTTTGGTTTCGTTGGATGAGCAGTTCTTC; cdr3_aa: CASSLVSLDEQFF
v_call: TRBV7-3; d_call: .; clone_size: .; j_call: TRBJ2-3; cdr3_nt: TGTGCCAGCAGCAGAGGGATAGGCGAAAACCCGTATTTT; cdr3_aa: CASSRGIGENPYF
v_call: TRBV10-2; d_call: .; clone_size: .; j_call: TRBJ2-1; cdr3_nt: TGCGCCAGCAGTGAGTTCAGGACTATGCAGTTCTTC; cdr3_aa: CASSEFRTMQFF
v_call: TRBV14; d_call: .; clone_size: .; j_call: TRBJ1-2; cdr3_nt: TGTGCCAGCAGCCAAGGGTTCTGGGGGGCGCGCGACGATGGCTACACCTTC; cdr3_aa: CASSQGFWGARDDGYTF
v_call: TRBV11-2; d_call: .; clone_size: .; j_call: TRBJ2-1; cdr3_nt: TGTGCCAGCAGCTCCCCGGGGCGGCCGGCTCACAATGAGCAGTTCTTC; cdr3_aa: CASSSPGRPAHNEQFF
v_call: TRBV6-5; d_call: .; clone_size: .; j_call: TRBJ1-2; cdr3_nt: TGTGCCAGCAGGTCGACATCTCGGGCGAACTATGGCTACACCTTC; cdr3_aa: CASRSTSRANYGYTF
v_call: TRBV2; d_call: TRBD2; clone_size: .; j_call: TRBJ2-1; cdr3_nt: TGTGCCAGCTCTGGGGGCGGGAGGGCGTACAATGAGCAGTTCTTC; cdr3_aa: CASSGGGRAYNEQFF
v_call: TRBV28; d_call: TRBD1; clone_size: .; j_call: TRBJ1-1; cdr3_nt: TGTGCCAGCACCCTCCTACCGGACAGGGGCAACACTGAAGCTTTCTTT; cdr3_aa: CASTLLPDRGNTEAFF
v_call: TRBV6-5; d_call: TRBD2; clone_size: .; j_call: TRBJ2-3; cdr3_nt: TGTGCCAGCAGTTACGACGGGACTAGCCCTACGCAGTATTTT; cdr3_aa: CASSYDGTSPTQYF
v_call: TRBV18; d_call: TRBD1; clone_size: few; j_call: TRBJ2-1; cdr3_nt: TGTGCCAGCTCATGGGGACAGGGGGTCTATGAGCAGTTCTTC; cdr3_aa: CASSWGQGVYEQFF
v_call: TRBV7-2; d_call: TRBD2; clone_size: .; j_call: TRBJ2-1; cdr3_nt: TGTGCCAGCAGCCCTCTAGCGGTTAACTCCTACAATGAGCAGTTCTTC; cdr3_aa: CASSPLAVNSYNEQFF
v_call: TRBV4-3; d_call: .; clone_size: .; j_call: TRBJ1-4; cdr3_nt: TGCGCCAGCAGCCAAGGCCCACCGGTTAATGAAAAACTGTTTTTT; cdr3_aa: CASSQGPPVNEKLFF
v_call: TRBV5-6; d_call: .; clone_size: once; j_call: TRBJ1-2; cdr3_nt: TGTGCCAGCAGCTTGGACAGGAGGGGCTATGGCTACACCTTC; cdr3_aa: CASSLDRRGYGYTF
v_call: TRBV2; d_call: .; clone_size: .; j_call: TRBJ1-5; cdr3_nt: TGTGCCAGCAGCGCCGGCACAGTGAGCAATCAGCCCCAGCATTTT; cdr3_aa: CASSAGTVSNQPQHF
v_call: TRBV2; d_call: .; clone_size: .; j_call: TRBJ2-6; cdr3_nt: TGTGCCAGCAGACGTTCCCAGCGGGCGGGCTCTGGGGCCAACGTCCTGACTTTC; cdr3_aa: CASRRSQRAGSGANVLTF
v_call: TRBV2; d_call: .; clone_size: .; j_call: TRBJ1-4; cdr3_nt: TGTGCCAGCACTCCCCGGACGGGGTTGGGTGAAAAACTGTTTTTT; cdr3_aa: CASTPRTGLGEKLFF
v_call: TRBV6-6; d_call: .; clone_size: few; j_call: TRBJ1-2; cdr3_nt: TGTGCCAGCAGTTACCCCGGATATGGCTACACCTTC; cdr3_aa: CASSYPGYGYTF
v_call: TRBV7-9; d_call: .; clone_size: few; j_call: TRBJ2-3; cdr3_nt: TGTGCCAGCAGGTTGGCGGGTGAATTCACAGATACGCAGTATTTT; cdr3_aa: CASRLAGEFTDTQYF
v_call: TRBV29-1; d_call: .; clone_size: many; j_call: TRBJ2-1; cdr3_nt: TGCAGCGATTCACAGGGTTACAATGAGCAGTTCTTC; cdr3_aa: CSDSQGYNEQFF
v_call: TRBV7-8; d_call: TRBD1; clone_size: .; j_call: TRBJ1-2; cdr3_nt: TGTGCCAGCAGCTTAGCCGGGACAGGGTTTTACTATGGCTACACCTTC; cdr3_aa: CASSLAGTGFYYGYTF
v_call: TRBV28; d_call: .; clone_size: .; j_call: TRBJ1-5; cdr3_nt: TGTGCCAGCAGGATTTGGGACGGCCAAAATCAGCCCCAGCATTTT; cdr3_aa: CASRIWDGQNQPQHF
v_call: TRBV7-9; d_call: .; clone_size: once; j_call: TRBJ1-6; cdr3_nt: TGTGCCAGCAGCTTAGGGACAGCGAATTCACCCCTCCACTTT; cdr3_aa: CASSLGTANSPLHF
v_call: TRBV6-5; d_call: TRBD1; clone_size: .; j_call: TRBJ1-2; cdr3_nt: TGTGCCAGCAGTTACAATCGACAGGGAGTAGGCTACACCTTC; cdr3_aa: CASSYNRQGVGYTF
v_call: TRBV27; d_call: TRBD1; clone_size: .; j_call: TRBJ1-2; cdr3_nt: TGTGCCAGCAGTTGGCGGGTAATGGGACAGGGAAACTATGGCTACACCTTC; cdr3_aa: CASSWRVMGQGNYGYTF
v_call: TRBV5-1; d_call: .; clone_size: many; j_call: TRBJ2-7; cdr3_nt: TGCGCCAGCAGCTTGGACTACGAGCAGTACTTC; cdr3_aa: CASSLDYEQYF
v_call: TRBV28; d_call: .; clone_size: .; j_call: TRBJ1-5; cdr3_nt: TGTGCCAGCAGTTTATCCCTCGGAGTTCAGCCCCAGCATTTT; cdr3_aa: CASSLSLGVQPQHF
v_call: TRBV5-1; d_call: .; clone_size: .; j_call: TRBJ2-5; cdr3_nt: TGCGCCAGCAATAGAGGGTCGGGGGAGACCCAGTACTTC; cdr3_aa: CASNRGSGETQYF
v_call: TRBV28; d_call: TRBD1; clone_size: .; j_call: TRBJ1-1; cdr3_nt: TGTGCCAGCAGTTTGGGGACAGGCGACGTGAACACTGAAGCTTTCTTT; cdr3_aa: CASSLGTGDVNTEAFF